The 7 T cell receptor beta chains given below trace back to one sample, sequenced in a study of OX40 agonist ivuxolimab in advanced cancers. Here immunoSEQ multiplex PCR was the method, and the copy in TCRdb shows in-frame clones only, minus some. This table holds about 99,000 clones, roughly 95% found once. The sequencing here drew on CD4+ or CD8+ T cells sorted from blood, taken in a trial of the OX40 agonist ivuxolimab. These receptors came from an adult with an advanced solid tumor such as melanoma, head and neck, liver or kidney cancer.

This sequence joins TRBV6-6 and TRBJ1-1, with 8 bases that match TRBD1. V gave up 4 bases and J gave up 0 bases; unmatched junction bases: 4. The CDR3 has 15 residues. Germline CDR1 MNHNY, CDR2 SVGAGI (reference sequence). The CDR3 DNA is TGTGCCAGCAGTTGGAGACAGGGGATGAACACTGAAGCTTTCTTT. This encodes CASSWRQGMNTEAFF.

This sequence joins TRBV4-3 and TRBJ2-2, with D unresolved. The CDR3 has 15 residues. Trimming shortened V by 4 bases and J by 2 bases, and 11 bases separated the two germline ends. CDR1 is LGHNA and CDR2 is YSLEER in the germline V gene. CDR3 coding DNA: TGCGCCAGCAGCCCCGAAATCGGAAACACCGGGGAGCTGTTTTTT. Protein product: CASSPEIGNTGELFF.

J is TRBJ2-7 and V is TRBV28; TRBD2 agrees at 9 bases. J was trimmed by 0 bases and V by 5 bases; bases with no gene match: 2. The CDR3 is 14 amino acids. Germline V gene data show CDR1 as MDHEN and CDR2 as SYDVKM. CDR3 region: CASSRLAASYEQYF. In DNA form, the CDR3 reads TGTGCCAGCAGTAGACTAGCGGCCTCCTACGAGCAGTACTTC.

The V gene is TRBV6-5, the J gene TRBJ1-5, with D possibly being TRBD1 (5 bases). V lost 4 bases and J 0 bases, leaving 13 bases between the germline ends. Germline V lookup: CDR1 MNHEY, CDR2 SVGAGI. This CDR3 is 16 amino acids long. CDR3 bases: TGTGCCAGCAGTTTTACCCAGGGATATAGCAATCAGCCCCAGCATTTT. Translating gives CASSFTQGYSNQPQHF.

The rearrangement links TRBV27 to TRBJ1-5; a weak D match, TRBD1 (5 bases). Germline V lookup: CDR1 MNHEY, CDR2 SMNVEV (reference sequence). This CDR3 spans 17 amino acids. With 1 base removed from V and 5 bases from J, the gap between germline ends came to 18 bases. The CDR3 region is CASSLFPPGGLDQPQHF. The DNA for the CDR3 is TGTGCCAGCAGTTTATTCCCACCGGGGGGGTTGGATCAGCCCCAGCATTTT.

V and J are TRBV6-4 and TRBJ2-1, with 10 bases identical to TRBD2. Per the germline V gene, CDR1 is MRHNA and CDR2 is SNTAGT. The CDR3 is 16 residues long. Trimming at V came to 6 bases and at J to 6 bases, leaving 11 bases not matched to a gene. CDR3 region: CASSWTSGNTPNEQFF. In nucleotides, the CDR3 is TGTGCCAGCAGCTGGACTAGCGGAAACACCCCCAATGAGCAGTTCTTC.

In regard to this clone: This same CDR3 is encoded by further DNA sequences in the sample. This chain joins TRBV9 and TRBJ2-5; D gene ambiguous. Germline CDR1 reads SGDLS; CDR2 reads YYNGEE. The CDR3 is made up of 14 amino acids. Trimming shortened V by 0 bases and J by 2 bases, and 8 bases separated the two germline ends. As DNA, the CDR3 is TGTGCCAGCAGCGTAGGGGCAGGACAAGAGACCCAGTACTTC. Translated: CASSVGAGQETQYF.